The 31 T cell receptor beta chains in this list originate from one sample, sequenced in a study of regulatory T cells in long-lasting Graves disease. Time point indicated: newly diagnosed GD, antithyroid drugs for less than 3 months. Scientists built the TCR library using RNA that was extracted from PBMCs. Sequencing libraries for TCR beta were prepared with iRepertoire HTBI primers and Arm-PCR of CDR3 regions. MiXCR, run by TCRdb on the multiplex PCR reads, gives a single entry per CDR3 protein. The sample holds approximately 230,000 distinct CDR3 sequences, about 18% seen once. Here the sequenced sample was peripheral blood mononuclear cells (PBMCs), taken at new diagnosis, from a patient treated with antithyroid drugs. The receptors derive from a female donor with Graves disease.

Many counts were recorded for this clonotype. The chain combines TRBV30 with TRBJ1-4, with D unclear. The V gene lost 0 bases and the J gene lost 8 bases, with 10 bases spanning the gap. The CDR3 has 13 residues. CDR1 GTSNPN and CDR2 SVGIG come from the germline V gene (reference sequence). The CDR3 loop reads CAWSVWAREKLFF. CDR3 in DNA: TGTGCCTGGAGTGTTTGGGCGAGAGAAAAACTGTTTTTT.

The table lists this clonotype with many counts. The gene calls are TRBV27 and TRBJ1-1, with D possibly matching TRBD1 (5 bases). The V and J ends lost 0 bases and 6 bases respectively, with 8 bases between them. Germline V lookup: CDR1 MNHEY, CDR2 SMNVEV (reference sequence). The CDR3 consists of 13 residues. CDR3 residues: CASSLSGEAEAFF. As DNA, the CDR3 is TGTGCCAGCAGTTTATCGGGGGAAGCTGAAGCTTTCTTT.

Points on this clonotype: A much bigger clone sits one base away, suggesting this may be a read error. V is TRBV7-2 and J is TRBJ1-2, with no clear D. The CDR3 has 12 amino acids. Germline lookup yields CDR1 SGHTA and CDR2 FQGNSA. This chain's CDR3 is CVSSLDTYGYTF. The CDR3 bases are TGTGTCAGCAGCTTAGACACCTATGGCTACACCTTC.

Ten or more counts support this clonotype. The rearrangement uses TRBV7-9 and TRBJ2-7, with 11 bases aligning to TRBD1. This CDR3 is 15 amino acids long. Per germline, CDR1 SEHNR and CDR2 FQNEAQ (reference sequence). V was clipped by 2 bases and J by 3 bases; unmatched bases: 3. The CDR3 sequence is CASSLKGTGGYEQYF. The CDR3 region has the DNA TGTGCCAGCAGCTTAAAAGGGACAGGGGGCTACGAGCAGTACTTC.

V gene TRBV19 combines with J gene TRBJ2-4, with TRBD2 matching 9 bases. The ends lost 9 bases at V and 1 base at J; junction bases unmatched: 7. The CDR3 has 15 residues. The germline CDR1 and CDR2 sequences are LNHDA and SQIVND (reference sequence). CDR3 amino acids: CASEPSGNAKNIQYF. DNA of the CDR3: TGTGCCAGCGAGCCTAGCGGGAATGCCAAAAACATTCAGTACTTC.

This clonotype came up many times. The chain is built from TRBV20-1 and TRBJ1-1, with D maybe TRBD1 (5 bases). V lost 6 bases, J lost 2 bases, and 16 bases lay in between. From germline, CDR1 is DFQATT and CDR2 SNEGSKA (reference sequence). The CDR3 runs to 14 residues. CDR3: CSATGTVLNTEAFF. The CDR3 nucleotides read TGCAGTGCCACGGGGACGGTACTAAACACTGAAGCTTTCTTT.

This clonotype was detected ten times or more. The J gene is TRBJ2-3, the V gene TRBV10-3, with D possibly being TRBD1 (5 bases). Trimming shortened V by 1 base and J by 4 bases, and 18 bases separated the two germline ends. The germline CDR1 and CDR2 sequences are ENHRY and SYGVKD. The CDR3 is 17 residues long. CDR3 sequence reads: CAISEWWGPLGADTQYF. The CDR3 DNA sequence: TGTGCCATCAGTGAGTGGTGGGGCCCTCTGGGTGCAGATACGCAGTATTTT.

As for this clonotype: A far bigger clonotype differs at one base, so this is likely a read error. V gene TRBV7-3 combines with J gene TRBJ2-3; the match to TRBD2 covers 12 bases. The V gene's germline CDR1 is SGHTA and CDR2 FQGTGA. The CDR3 has 19 amino acids. The V gene end was trimmed by 5 bases and the J gene end by 0 bases; junction bases not matched to a gene: 12. This chain's CDR3 is CASSAGRASGRDSTDTQYF. CDR3 coding DNA: TGTGCCAGCAGCGCGGGTAGGGCTAGCGGGAGGGACAGCACAGATACGCAGTATTTT.

To note about this clonotype: This sequence may be a read error, since a much larger clone differs from it by one base. This chain joins TRBV2 and TRBJ2-7, with 12 nucleotides matching TRBD2. The junction had 3 bases not matched to a gene; V was cut back by 10 bases and J by 2 bases. The CDR3 covers 13 residues. Germline values: CDR1 SNHLY, CDR2 FYNNEI. The CDR3 spells CAIRTSGTYEQYF. CDR3 nucleotide sequence: TGTGCCATCCGGACTAGCGGGACCTACGAGCAGTACTTC.

This clonotype was observed at least ten times. This rearrangement joins TRBV20-1 to TRBJ1-4; no reliable D call. From germline, CDR1 is DFQATT and CDR2 SNEGSKA (reference sequence). Trimming removed 5 bases at V and 3 bases at J, with 13 bases between. The CDR3 runs 14 residues. CDR3 region: CSAETVEANEKLFF. The DNA of the CDR3 is TGCAGTGCTGAGACGGTTGAGGCTAATGAAAAACTGTTTTTT.

The chain is built from TRBV11-2 and TRBJ1-2, with D tentatively TRBD1 (5 bases). Between the trimmed V and J ends, which lost 3 bases and 4 bases, there was a span of 15 bases. Germline values: CDR1 SGHAT, CDR2 FQNNGV. There are 15 residues in the CDR3. The CDR3 DNA sequence: TGTGCCAGCAGCTTCCGTGGGGCCGATTTCTATGGCTACACCTTC. Translation gives CASSFRGADFYGYTF.

Many counts were recorded for this clonotype. V usage is TRBV27 and J usage is TRBJ2-5; 8 positions agree with TRBD2. This CDR3 is built from 15 residues. V lost 5 bases, J lost 5 bases, and 10 bases stayed unmatched. CDR1 and CDR2 (germline): MNHEY, SMNVEV (reference sequence). The CDR3 coding sequence is TGTGCCAGCAGTCCCGGACTAGCTTCTCTTGAGACCCAGTACTTC. This sequence encodes CASSPGLASLETQYF.

The CDR3 DNA is TGTGCCAGCTCAGCAGGACAGGGGGATGGAAACACCATATATTTT. It encodes CASSAGQGDGNTIYF. The V gene is TRBV18, the J gene TRBJ1-3, with 10 bases lining up with TRBD1. The CDR3 totals 15 residues. Germline assignment: CDR1 KGHSH and CDR2 LQKENI. Trimming at V came to 5 bases and at J to 3 bases, leaving 4 bases not matched to a gene.

The rearrangement links TRBV6-2 or TRBV6-3 to TRBJ2-1, with 8 nucleotides matching TRBD1. Germline CDR1 MNHEY, CDR2 SVGEGT. CDR3 length equals 12 residues. V was pared by 6 bases and J by 6 bases, with 1 base of the junction left unmatched. CDR3 nucleotides: TGTGCCAGCAGACAGGGGGGCAATGAGCAGTTCTTC. The encoded protein is CASRQGGNEQFF.

This clonotype was seen at least ten times. The chain recombines TRBV20-1 with TRBJ2-5, with TRBD2 identical over 13 bases. This CDR3 contains 15 residues. The trim removed 0 bases at V and 5 bases at J, leaving 3 bases unmatched. Germline V CDR1 and CDR2: DFQATT, SNEGSKA (reference sequence). The DNA of the CDR3 is TGCAGTGCTAGAGATGGACTAGCGGGAGTTGAGACCCAGTACTTC. This sequence encodes CSARDGLAGVETQYF.

This clonotype has ten or more counts. The chain couples TRBV24-1 to TRBJ2-7; D remains ambiguous. The V gene lost 5 bases and the J gene lost 4 bases, with 11 bases spanning the gap. Germline CDR1 and CDR2: KGHDR and SFDVKD. The CDR3 is made up of 13 amino acids. The CDR3 loop reads CATSASSTYEQYF. The CDR3 nucleotides read TGTGCCACCAGTGCGAGCTCTACTTACGAGCAGTACTTC.

This clonotype was counted ten times or more. The chain combines TRBV10-2 with TRBJ1-2; a weak D match, TRBD1 (5 bases). V shed 0 bases and J shed 4 bases, with 15 bases lying between them. The CDR3 totals 16 residues. Looked up from germline, CDR1 is WSHSY and CDR2 is SAAADI. Written as DNA, the CDR3 is TGCGCCAGCAGTGAGTCCCGCTGGGGCGGAGGCTATGGCTACACCTTC. Translated: CASSESRWGGGYGYTF.

This clonotype has at least ten counts. The chain links TRBV6-1 to TRBJ2-3; D may be TRBD2 (6 bases). The CDR3 spans 14 residues. Germline V gene lookup returns CDR1 MNHNS and CDR2 SASEGT. Deletions cut 4 bases from V and 1 base from J, with 9 bases between. The CDR3 coding sequence is TGTGCCAGCAGTGGGACTACCCGCACAGATACGCAGTATTTT. Residues: CASSGTTRTDTQYF.

At least ten counts were recorded for this clonotype. The rearrangement links TRBV11-2 to TRBJ1-1; unclear D gene. Germline CDR1 SGHAT, CDR2 FQNNGV. The CDR3 length is 13 residues. Deletions cut 4 bases from V and 1 base from J, with 7 bases between. The DNA of the CDR3 is TGTGCCAGCAGCTCCGACCCGAACACTGAAGCTTTCTTT. As protein: CASSSDPNTEAFF.

V and J are TRBV6-5 and TRBJ2-3; TRBD1 or TRBD2 may be the D gene (5 bases each). Trimming cost V 3 bases and J 6 bases, with 13 bases left between them. The CDR3 runs 14 residues. Germline V gene sequence: CDR1 MNHEY, CDR2 SVGAGI. The DNA for the CDR3 is TGTGCCAGCAGTTATGGGGACGGCGAGGATACGCAGTATTTT. This codes for CASSYGDGEDTQYF.

This clonotype was observed many times. The chain is built from TRBV12-3 or TRBV12-4 and TRBJ1-2; possibly TRBD1 for D (6 bases). Between the trimmed V and J ends, which lost 8 bases and 7 bases, there was a span of 8 bases. The CDR3 runs 10 residues. The CDR3 protein is CASGTIGYTF. CDR3 in DNA: TGTGCCAGCGGGACAATTGGCTACACCTTC.

This clonotype was picked up many times. V usage is TRBV19 and J usage is TRBJ1-2, with D hard to call. The germline V gene encodes CDR1 LNHDA and CDR2 SQIVND (reference sequence). The CDR3 has 14 residues. With 10 bases removed from V and 1 base from J, the gap between germline ends came to 16 bases. As DNA, the CDR3 is TGTGCCATCTCCCCCGGGCGGCATAACTATGGCTACACCTTC. Protein product: CAISPGRHNYGYTF.

This clonotype was recorded at least ten times. The chain carries TRBV24-1 and TRBJ1-2; no clear D gene. The V end was cut by 1 base, the J end by 2 bases, with 7 bases between. The CDR3 is made up of 14 amino acids. Germline V CDR1 and CDR2: KGHDR, SFDVKD. This chain's CDR3 is CATSDFRNNYGYTF. The CDR3 DNA follows: TGTGCCACCAGTGATTTTAGGAACAACTATGGCTACACCTTC.

This clonotype was found many times. The chain combines TRBV14 with TRBJ1-2; possible D gene TRBD1, 6 bases. The germline V gene has CDR1 SGHDN and CDR2 FVKESK. V was shortened by 3 bases and J by 8 bases, with 13 bases between the two germline ends. The length of the CDR3 is 13 residues. Here the CDR3 reads CASSHQQGGGYTF. CDR3 DNA: TGTGCCAGCAGCCACCAACAGGGCGGGGGCTACACCTTC.

This clonotype came up a few times. The chain recombines TRBV20-1 with TRBJ2-7, with 7 nucleotides matching TRBD2. Germline CDR1 DFQATT, CDR2 SNEGSKA (reference sequence). The CDR3 length is 15 residues. V dropped 0 bases and J dropped 2; count of bases not matched to a gene: 7. CDR3 nucleotides: TGCAGTGCTAGAGATTGGGTAGCGGGCACCTACGAGCAGTACTTC. It specifies CSARDWVAGTYEQYF.

This clonotype appeared many times. The chain uses TRBV4-3 and TRBJ2-5; possible D gene TRBD1, 6 bases. This CDR3 is 13 amino acids long. Germline CDR1 LGHNA, CDR2 YSLEER. Trimming stripped 2 bases from V and 3 bases from J, with 7 bases between. In DNA form, the CDR3 reads TGCGCCAGCAGCCAACACAGGGAAGAGACCCAGTACTTC. Translated, it gives CASSQHREETQYF.

Many counts were recorded for this clonotype. This sequence joins TRBV12-3 or TRBV12-4 and TRBJ1-3, with TRBD1 matching 7 bases. The length of the CDR3 is 15 residues. With V trimmed by 6 bases and J by 2 bases, 7 bases remained unmatched. Written as DNA, the CDR3 is TGTGCCAGCAGACAACTCGGGACAGCTGGAAACACCATATATTTT. This codes for CASRQLGTAGNTIYF.

This clonotype came up many times. The rearrangement uses TRBV11-2 and TRBJ2-1, with 8 positions matching TRBD2. This CDR3 contains 15 residues. After removal of 2 bases from V and 3 bases from J, the junction contained 3 bases not matched to a gene. CDR1 and CDR2 (germline): SGHAT, FQNNGV. The CDR3 region has the DNA TGTGCCAGCAGCTTAAGCGGGAGTGACTACAATGAGCAGTTCTTC. Protein sequence: CASSLSGSDYNEQFF.

CDR3 DNA: TGTGCCAGCATTCGACTAGCGAGCGAGACCGGGGAGCTGTTTTTT. Protein sequence: CASIRLASETGELFF. The chain carries TRBV13 and TRBJ2-2; the match to TRBD2 covers 8 bases. The germline V gene has CDR1 PRHDT and CDR2 FYEKMQ (reference sequence). The CDR3 extends over 15 amino acids. The V gene end was trimmed by 7 bases and the J gene end by 5 bases; junction bases not matched to a gene: 9.

This chain connects TRBV20-1 to TRBJ2-7; 11 bases are a match to TRBD2. CDR3 length: 18 amino acids. With 3 bases clipped from V and 4 bases from J, the junction kept 17 bases outside the gene matches. The germline CDR1 and CDR2 sequences are DFQATT and SNEGSKA (reference sequence). The CDR3 here is CSARARYGLAGVKYEQYF. The CDR3 DNA reads TGCAGTGCTAGGGCTCGCTACGGACTAGCGGGCGTTAAGTACGAGCAGTACTTC.

This clonotype was seen repeatedly, ten times or more. The rearrangement joins TRBV2 to TRBJ2-3; TRBD2 agrees at 8 bases. CDR3 length: 17 residues. V dropped 3 bases and J dropped 0; count of bases not matched to a gene: 8. Germline values: CDR1 SNHLY, CDR2 FYNNEI. Written as DNA, the CDR3 is TGTGCCAGCAGTGAGGATGGGGTAGCGGGAAGCACAGATACGCAGTATTTT. It yields the protein CASSEDGVAGSTDTQYF. Full variable domain (remainder filled in from reference TRBV2 and TRBJ2-3): EPEVTQTPSHQVTQMGQEVILRCVPISNHLYFYWYRQILGQKVEFLVSFYNNEISEKSEIFDDQFSVERPDGSNFTLKIRSTKLEDSAMYFCASSEDGVAGSTDTQYFGPGTRLTVL.